This TCR beta chain was captured by sequencing in a study of Graves' ophthalmopathy and Graves' hyperthyroidism. This clonotype was seen more than once but under ten times. This could be a read error, since a much larger clone is one nucleotide away. The sequenced template was RNA, covering the TCR beta CDR3 region. Second-round multiplex PCR came after a first-round RT-PCR that employed HTBI primers. TCRdb ran MiXCR on the multiplex PCR reads and lists one entry per CDR3 protein. The sample consists of some 750,000 distinct CDR3 sequences, 40% of them appearing once. Trimming took 4 bases from V and 1 from J, leaving 8 bases between them. CDR1 is SGDLS, CDR2 YYNGEE, per germline. This CDR3 comprises 13 residues.

The chain uses TRBV9 and TRBJ1-1; D uncertain. Sample: peripheral blood. The receptor was isolated from an adult man with Graves' ophthalmopathy. CDR3 in amino acids: CASSLAKNTEAFF. CDR3 sequence (DNA): TGTGCCAGCAGCTTAGCAAAGAACACTGAAGCTTTCTTT.